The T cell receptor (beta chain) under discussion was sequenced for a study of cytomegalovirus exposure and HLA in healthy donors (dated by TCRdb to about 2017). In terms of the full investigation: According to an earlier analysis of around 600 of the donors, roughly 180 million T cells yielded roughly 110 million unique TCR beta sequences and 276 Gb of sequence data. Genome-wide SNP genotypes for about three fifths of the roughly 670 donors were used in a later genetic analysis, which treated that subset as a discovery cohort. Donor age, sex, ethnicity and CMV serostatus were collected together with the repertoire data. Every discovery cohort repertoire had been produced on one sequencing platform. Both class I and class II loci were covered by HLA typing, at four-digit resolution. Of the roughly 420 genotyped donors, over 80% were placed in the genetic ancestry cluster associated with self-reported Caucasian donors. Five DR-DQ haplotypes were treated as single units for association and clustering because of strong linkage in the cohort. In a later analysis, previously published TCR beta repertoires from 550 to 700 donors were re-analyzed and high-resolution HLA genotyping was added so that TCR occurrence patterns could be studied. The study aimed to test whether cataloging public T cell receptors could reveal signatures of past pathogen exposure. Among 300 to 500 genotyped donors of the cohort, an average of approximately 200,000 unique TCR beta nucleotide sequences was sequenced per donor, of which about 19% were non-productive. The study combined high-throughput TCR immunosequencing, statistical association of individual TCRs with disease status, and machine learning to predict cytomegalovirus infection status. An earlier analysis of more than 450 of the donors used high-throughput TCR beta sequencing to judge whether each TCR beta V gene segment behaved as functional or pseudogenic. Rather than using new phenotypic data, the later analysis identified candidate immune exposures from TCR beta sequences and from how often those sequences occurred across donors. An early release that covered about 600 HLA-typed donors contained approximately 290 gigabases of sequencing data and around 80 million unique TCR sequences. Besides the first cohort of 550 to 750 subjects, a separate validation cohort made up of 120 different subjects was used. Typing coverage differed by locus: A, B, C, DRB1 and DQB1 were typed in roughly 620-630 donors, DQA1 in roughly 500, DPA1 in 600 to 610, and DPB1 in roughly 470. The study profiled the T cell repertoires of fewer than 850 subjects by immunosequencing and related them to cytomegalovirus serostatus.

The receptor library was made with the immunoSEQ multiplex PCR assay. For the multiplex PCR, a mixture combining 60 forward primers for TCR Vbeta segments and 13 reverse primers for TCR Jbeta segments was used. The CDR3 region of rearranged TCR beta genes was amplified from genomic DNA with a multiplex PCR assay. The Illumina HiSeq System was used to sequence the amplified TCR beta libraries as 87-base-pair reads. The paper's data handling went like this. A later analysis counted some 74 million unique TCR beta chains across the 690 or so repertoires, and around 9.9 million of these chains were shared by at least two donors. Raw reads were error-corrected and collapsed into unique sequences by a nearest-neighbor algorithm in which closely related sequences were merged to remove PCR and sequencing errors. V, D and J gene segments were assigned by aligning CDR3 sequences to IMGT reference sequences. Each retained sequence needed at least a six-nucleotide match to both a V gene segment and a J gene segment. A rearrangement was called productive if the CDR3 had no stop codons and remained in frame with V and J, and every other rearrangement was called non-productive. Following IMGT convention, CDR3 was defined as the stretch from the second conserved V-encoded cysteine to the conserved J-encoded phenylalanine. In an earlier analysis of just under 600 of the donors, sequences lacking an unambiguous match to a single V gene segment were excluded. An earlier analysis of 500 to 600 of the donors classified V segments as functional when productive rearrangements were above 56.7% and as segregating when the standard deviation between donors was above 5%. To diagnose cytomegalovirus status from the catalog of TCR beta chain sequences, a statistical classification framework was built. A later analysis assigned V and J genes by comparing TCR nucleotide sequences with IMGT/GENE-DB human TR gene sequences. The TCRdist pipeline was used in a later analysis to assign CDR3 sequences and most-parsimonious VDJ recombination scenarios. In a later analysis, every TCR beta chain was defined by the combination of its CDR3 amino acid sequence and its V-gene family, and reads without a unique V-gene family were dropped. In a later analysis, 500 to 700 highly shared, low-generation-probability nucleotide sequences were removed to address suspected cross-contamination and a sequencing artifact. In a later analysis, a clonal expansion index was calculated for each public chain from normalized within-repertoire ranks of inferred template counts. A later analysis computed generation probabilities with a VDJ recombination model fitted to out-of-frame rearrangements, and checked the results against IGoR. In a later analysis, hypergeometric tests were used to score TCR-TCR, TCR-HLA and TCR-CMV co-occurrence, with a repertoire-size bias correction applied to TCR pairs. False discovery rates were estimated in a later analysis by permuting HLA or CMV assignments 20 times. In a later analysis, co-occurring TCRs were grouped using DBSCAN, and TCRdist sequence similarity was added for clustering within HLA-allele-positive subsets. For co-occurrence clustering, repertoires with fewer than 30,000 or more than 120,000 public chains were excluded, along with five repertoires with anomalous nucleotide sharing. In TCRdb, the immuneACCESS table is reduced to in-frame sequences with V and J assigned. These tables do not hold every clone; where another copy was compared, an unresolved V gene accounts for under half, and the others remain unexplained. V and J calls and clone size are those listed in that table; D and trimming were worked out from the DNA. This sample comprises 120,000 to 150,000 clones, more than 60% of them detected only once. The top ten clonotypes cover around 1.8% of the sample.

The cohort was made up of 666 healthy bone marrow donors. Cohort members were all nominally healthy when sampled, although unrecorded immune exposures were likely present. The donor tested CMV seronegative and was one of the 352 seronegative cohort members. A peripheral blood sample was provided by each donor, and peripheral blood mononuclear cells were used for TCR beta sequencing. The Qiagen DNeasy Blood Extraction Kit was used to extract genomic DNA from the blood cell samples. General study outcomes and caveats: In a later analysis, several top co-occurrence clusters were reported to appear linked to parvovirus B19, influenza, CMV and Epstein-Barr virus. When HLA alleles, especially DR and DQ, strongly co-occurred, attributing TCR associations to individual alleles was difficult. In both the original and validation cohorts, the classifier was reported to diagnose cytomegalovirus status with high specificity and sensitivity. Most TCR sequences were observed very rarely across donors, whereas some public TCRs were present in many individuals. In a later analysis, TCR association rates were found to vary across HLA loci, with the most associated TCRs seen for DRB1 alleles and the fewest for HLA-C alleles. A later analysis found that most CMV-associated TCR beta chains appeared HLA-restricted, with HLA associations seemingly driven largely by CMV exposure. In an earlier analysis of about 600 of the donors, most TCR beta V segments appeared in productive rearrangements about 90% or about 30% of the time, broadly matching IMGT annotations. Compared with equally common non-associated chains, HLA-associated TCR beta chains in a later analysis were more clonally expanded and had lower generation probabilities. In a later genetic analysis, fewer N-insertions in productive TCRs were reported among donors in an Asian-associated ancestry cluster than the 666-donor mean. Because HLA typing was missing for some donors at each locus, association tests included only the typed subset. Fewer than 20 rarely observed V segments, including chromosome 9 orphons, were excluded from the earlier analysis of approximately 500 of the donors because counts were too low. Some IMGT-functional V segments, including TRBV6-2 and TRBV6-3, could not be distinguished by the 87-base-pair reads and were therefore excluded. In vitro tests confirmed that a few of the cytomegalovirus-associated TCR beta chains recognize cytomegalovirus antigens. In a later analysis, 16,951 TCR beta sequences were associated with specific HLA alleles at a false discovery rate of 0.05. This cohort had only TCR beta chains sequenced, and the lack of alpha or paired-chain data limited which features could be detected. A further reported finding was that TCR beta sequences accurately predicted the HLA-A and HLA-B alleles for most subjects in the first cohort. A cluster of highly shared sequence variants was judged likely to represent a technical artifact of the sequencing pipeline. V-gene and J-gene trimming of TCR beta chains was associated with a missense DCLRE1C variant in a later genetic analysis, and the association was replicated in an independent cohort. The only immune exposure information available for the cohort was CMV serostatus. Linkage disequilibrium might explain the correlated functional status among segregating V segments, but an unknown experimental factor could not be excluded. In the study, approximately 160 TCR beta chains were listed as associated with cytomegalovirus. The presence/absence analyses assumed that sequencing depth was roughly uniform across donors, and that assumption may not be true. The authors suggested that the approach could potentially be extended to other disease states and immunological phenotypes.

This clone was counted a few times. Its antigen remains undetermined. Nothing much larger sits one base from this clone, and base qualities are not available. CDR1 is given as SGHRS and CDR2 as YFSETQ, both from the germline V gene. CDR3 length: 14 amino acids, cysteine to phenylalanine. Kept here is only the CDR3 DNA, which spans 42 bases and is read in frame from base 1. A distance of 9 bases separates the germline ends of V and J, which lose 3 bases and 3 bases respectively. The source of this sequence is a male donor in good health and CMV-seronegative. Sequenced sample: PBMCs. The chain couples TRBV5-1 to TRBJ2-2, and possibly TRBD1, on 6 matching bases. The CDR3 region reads CASSWTEDTGELFF. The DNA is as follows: TGCGCCAGCAGCTGGACAGAAGACACCGGGGAGCTGTTTTTT.